These 25 T cell receptor beta chains came from one sample sequenced in a study of neurological immune-mediated disorders. TCRdb reprocessed the 5' RACE reads via MiXCR and lists one record per CDR3 protein. The table lists 30,000 to 45,000 distinct CDR3 sequences, around a tenth of them singletons. The sample comprised CD4+ T cells from blood. All receptors derive from a woman in her twenties or thirties with HTLV-1-associated myelopathy (HAM/TSP).

This clonotype was seen a handful of times. This chain links TRBV6-5 with TRBJ2-7; D is perhaps TRBD2 (5 bases). CDR1 is MNHEY, CDR2 SVGAGI, per germline. The CDR3 runs 15 residues. Between the trimmed V and J ends, which lost 7 bases and 2 bases, there was a span of 18 bases. The CDR3 here is CASTPAADITYEQYF. The CDR3 nucleotides read TGTGCCAGCACTCCGGCAGCGGATATTACCTACGAGCAGTACTTC.

This clonotype has a count of ten or more. This chain uses TRBV5-1 with TRBJ1-4; unclear D gene. The CDR3 runs 15 residues. Germline CDR1 and CDR2: SGHRS and YFSETQ. V lost 4 bases to trimming and J lost 3 bases, with 13 bases between them. For the CDR3, the DNA is TGCGCCAGCAGCCAGTTCGGCGGACCTAATGAAAAACTGTTTTTT. Protein product: CASSQFGGPNEKLFF.

This clonotype was seen ten or more times. The rearrangement links TRBV15 to TRBJ2-5; the match to TRBD2 covers 8 bases. The CDR3 consists of 16 residues. The J segment lost 5 bases and the V segment lost 1 base, leaving 9 bases of the junction unmatched. Germline lookup yields CDR1 LNHNV and CDR2 YYDKDF (reference sequence). CDR3 bases: TGTGCCACCAGCAGAGTCCTCGGGGGGGGTGAGGAGACCCAGTACTTC. Protein: CATSRVLGGGEETQYF.

This clonotype appeared many times. The chain combines TRBV6-1 with TRBJ1-2; weak D call: TRBD1 (5 bases). Per the germline V gene, CDR1 is MNHNS and CDR2 is SASEGT. With 7 bases removed from V and 4 bases from J, the gap between germline ends came to 28 bases. This CDR3 contains 18 residues. CDR3 coding DNA: TGTGCCAGCACAAGGTCTTTTTCAGAAGTCGGGACTCCCTATGGCTACACCTTC. Amino acid sequence: CASTRSFSEVGTPYGYTF.

As regards this clonotype: A junction end diverges from the germline sequence, so it may reflect a read error. V is TRBV29-1 and J is TRBJ1-1; D is unresolved. Germline V gives CDR1 SQVTM, CDR2 ANQGSEA. The CDR3 consists of 16 residues. The CDR3 DNA follows: TGCAGCATTGAACCCTCCCTATGCGCCATGAACACTGAAGCTTTCTTT. Translating it yields CSIEPSLCAMNTEAFF.

This clonotype showed up many times. The chain is built from TRBV5-1 and TRBJ2-7; tentatively, D is TRBD2 (6 bases). The CDR3 has 16 residues. Germline V gives CDR1 SGHRS, CDR2 YFSETQ. V lost 4 bases and J lost 1, with 18 bases in between. The CDR3 DNA follows: TGCGCCAGCAGCCTGGGGGGACTGGGAAGGTCCTACGAGCAGTACTTC. Its protein product is CASSLGGLGRSYEQYF.

At least ten counts were recorded for this clonotype. V gene TRBV5-6 combines with J gene TRBJ2-3; D is unclear. This CDR3 region has 15 residues. V dropped 6 bases and J dropped 0 bases, with 14 bases sitting between them. CDR1 and CDR2 (germline): SGHDT, YYEEEE. The CDR3 nucleotides are TGTGCCAGCAACCCCTTTATTAGAAGCACAGATACGCAGTATTTT. Protein sequence: CASNPFIRSTDTQYF.

In this sample, this clonotype turned up many times. The chain combines TRBV6-1 with TRBJ2-7, with 8 positions matching TRBD1. Germline assignment: CDR1 MNHNS and CDR2 SASEGT. V was pared by 4 bases and J by 5 bases, with 10 bases of the junction left unmatched. This CDR3 is built from 15 residues. The CDR3 nucleotides read TGTGCCAGCAGTGGCCAGGGGGCTGGAACTAACGAGCAGTACTTC. It translates to CASSGQGAGTNEQYF.

This clonotype was recorded many times. The chain joins TRBV7-9 to TRBJ2-3; no clear D gene. V lost 5 bases, J lost 0 bases, and 9 bases lay in between. Germline CDR1 and CDR2: SEHNR and FQNEAQ (reference sequence). CDR3 length: 14 residues. Here the CDR3 DNA reads TGTGCCAGCAGCCAGAGCACAAGCACAGATACGCAGTATTTT. Its protein product is CASSQSTSTDTQYF.

In its sample, this clonotype was seen many times. V usage is TRBV5-1 and J usage is TRBJ2-1, with D perhaps TRBD2 (6 bases). The CDR3 runs to 14 residues. V was cut by 4 bases and J by 10 bases, with 18 bases left in between. Germline CDR1 and CDR2: SGHRS and YFSETQ. The CDR3 here is CASSKDPSAGEQFF. The CDR3 DNA follows: TGCGCCAGCAGCAAGGACCCATCGGCGGGGGAGCAGTTCTTC.

At least ten counts were recorded for this clonotype. The chain is built from TRBV2 and TRBJ1-1; 8 bases align to TRBD1. This CDR3 is built from 14 residues. Trimming cost V 6 bases and J 5 bases; bases outside gene matches: 8. Germline CDR1 and CDR2: SNHLY and FYNNEI. CDR3 loop: CASRLQGGNTEAFF. The DNA of the CDR3 is TGTGCCAGCAGGTTACAGGGGGGGAATACTGAAGCTTTCTTT.

This clonotype appeared many times. This rearrangement joins TRBV15 to TRBJ2-4; possibly TRBD1 for D (6 bases). Per germline, CDR1 LNHNV and CDR2 YYDKDF (reference sequence). CDR3 length: 15 amino acids. Trimming removed 2 bases from V and 7 bases from J, with 15 bases in between. As DNA, the CDR3 is TGTGCCACCAGCAGAATGACCACAGGGTATAACATTCAGTACTTC. Its protein product is CATSRMTTGYNIQYF.

In this sample, this clonotype turned up many times. The CDR3 spells CSASYQGMYGYTF. CDR3 bases: TGCAGTGCTAGTTATCAGGGGATGTATGGCTACACCTTC. This chain uses TRBV20-1 with TRBJ1-2, with D possibly being TRBD1 (6 bases). The CDR3 consists of 13 residues. Germline values: CDR1 DFQATT, CDR2 SNEGSKA (reference sequence). V dropped 3 bases and J dropped 5 bases, with 13 bases sitting between them.

The chain uses TRBV6-6 and TRBJ1-1; 11 bases are a match to TRBD1. This CDR3 region has 15 residues. V gave up 4 bases and J gave up 1 base; unmatched junction bases: 2. The germline gives CDR1 MNHNY, CDR2 SVGAGI (reference sequence). As DNA, the CDR3 is TGTGCCAGCAGTTGGACAGGGGGCAGGAACACTGAAGCTTTCTTT. Encoded protein: CASSWTGGRNTEAFF.

This clonotype was recorded at least ten times. J is TRBJ1-6 and V is TRBV11-2; D possibly corresponds to TRBD1 (6 bases). V lost 5 bases and J 7 bases, leaving 9 bases between the germline ends. This CDR3 contains 13 residues. Germline assignment: CDR1 SGHAT and CDR2 FQNNGV. The CDR3 region has the DNA TGTGCCAGCAGCGGAGACAGGAATTCACCCCTCCACTTT. As protein: CASSGDRNSPLHF.

This clonotype has at least ten counts. J is TRBJ2-5 and V is TRBV5-6, with D possibly being TRBD1 (5 bases). The CDR3 sequence is 15 residues long. CDR1 and CDR2 from the germline V gene are SGHDT and YYEEEE. Trimming shortened V by 4 bases and J by 1 base, and 14 bases separated the two germline ends. The CDR3 nucleotides read TGTGCCAGCAGCCGACCAGGGTTAGGCCAAGAGACCCAGTACTTC. This gives the protein CASSRPGLGQETQYF.

This clonotype was seen at least ten times. This chain connects TRBV20-1 to TRBJ2-2; 7 bases are a match to TRBD1. The CDR3 sequence is 14 residues long. Germline V lookup: CDR1 DFQATT, CDR2 SNEGSKA (reference sequence). The V gene end was trimmed by 0 bases and the J gene end by 7 bases; junction bases not matched to a gene: 5. As DNA, the CDR3 is TGCAGTGCTAGAGAGGGTCAGGGGGTCGGGGAGCTGTTTTTT. As protein: CSAREGQGVGELFF.

This clonotype was picked up one time. J is TRBJ1-4 and V is TRBV6-1; perhaps TRBD1 as D (5 bases). The CDR3 extends over 14 amino acids. Germline CDR1 is MNHNS and CDR2 is SASEGT. CDR3 bases: TGTGCTAACAGTCGACAGAGCCAGAATGAAAAACTGTTTTTT. It encodes CANSRQSQNEKLFF.

Ten or more counts support this clonotype. J is TRBJ2-4 and V is TRBV7-2, with TRBD2 identical over 10 bases. Germline V gives CDR1 SGHTA, CDR2 FQGNSA. V gave up 0 bases and J gave up 0 bases; unmatched junction bases: 5. CDR3 length: 18 amino acids. CDR3 in amino acids: CASSLASSGGLAKNIQYF. DNA for the CDR3: TGTGCCAGCAGCTTAGCATCTAGCGGGGGACTAGCCAAAAACATTCAGTACTTC. The full variable domain, with the rest looked up from reference TRBV7-2 and TRBJ2-4, is GAGVSQSPSNKVTEKGKDVELRCDPISGHTALYWYRQSLGQGLEFLIYFQGNSAPDKSGLPSDRFSAERTGGSVSTLTIQRTQQEDSAVYLCASSLASSGGLAKNIQYFGAGTRLSVL.

This clonotype was picked up many times. This rearrangement joins TRBV12-3 or TRBV12-4 to TRBJ1-2, with D possibly being TRBD1 (5 bases). V was pared by 6 bases and J by 2 bases, with 10 bases between. There are 13 residues in the CDR3. In nucleotides, the CDR3 is TGTGCCAGCAGAGACGACAGAAACTATGGCTACACCTTC. The encoded protein is CASRDDRNYGYTF.

This clonotype was detected many times. The chain recombines TRBV27 with TRBJ2-3; the match to TRBD2 covers 9 bases. This CDR3 is 17 amino acids long. CDR1 and CDR2 from the germline V gene are MNHEY and SMNVEV (reference sequence). The junction had 10 bases not matched to a gene; V was cut back by 6 bases and J by 0 bases. The chain's CDR3 is CASRGGGASPSTDTQYF. In DNA form, the CDR3 reads TGTGCCAGCAGGGGCGGGGGGGCTAGCCCTAGCACAGATACGCAGTATTTT.

This clonotype was observed many times. V and J are TRBV6-1 and TRBJ1-5, with a tentative D call TRBD1 (6 bases). The CDR3 sequence is 19 residues long. With 3 bases removed from V and 2 bases from J, the gap between germline ends came to 23 bases. Germline values: CDR1 MNHNS, CDR2 SASEGT. The CDR3 sequence is CASSDSGKTGQPGNQPQHF. CDR3 nucleotides: TGTGCCAGCAGTGACTCTGGCAAAACTGGACAGCCGGGCAATCAGCCCCAGCATTTT.

This clonotype came up many times. This chain joins TRBV5-6 and TRBJ2-1, with 9 bases aligning to TRBD1. The CDR3 has 16 residues. CDR1 is SGHDT, CDR2 YYEEEE, per germline. V shed 4 bases, J shed 4 bases, and the junction held 9 bases outside the gene matches. CDR3 region: CASSQLQGAKYNEQFF. CDR3 bases: TGTGCCAGCAGCCAATTACAGGGGGCTAAGTACAATGAGCAGTTCTTC.

The sample holds many counts of this clonotype. The J gene is TRBJ2-2, the V gene TRBV5-1; a possible D gene is TRBD1 (5 bases). Deletions cut 0 bases from V and 7 bases from J, with 10 bases between. Germline loops: CDR1 SGHRS, CDR2 YFSETQ. The CDR3 sequence is 14 residues long. The CDR3 DNA is TGCGCCAGCAGCTTGGTCCAAGACAGCGGGGAGCTGTTTTTT. Translated: CASSLVQDSGELFF.

About this clonotype: Just one base apart from a much larger clone, this may be a read error. The chain combines TRBV20-1 with TRBJ1-2, with D hard to call. In germline, CDR1 is DFQATT, CDR2 SNEGSKA (reference sequence). The CDR3 runs to 12 residues. V lost 2 bases to trimming and J lost 4 bases, with 8 bases between them. The CDR3 is CSARYLVYGYTF. The CDR3 nucleotides read TGCAGTGCTAGATATCTAGTCTATGGCTACACCTTC.